A selection of T cell receptor beta chains follows, all from one sample in a study of T cell responses to AZD1222 COVID-19 vaccine. The method was immunoSEQ multiplex PCR; TCRdb's version includes in-frame clones alone and lacks a portion of them. This sample has 95,000 to 150,000 clones, with about 93% found just once. This material consisted of peripheral blood, taken 28 days after the second AZD1222 dose. The receptors stem from an adult who received the AZD1222 COVID-19 vaccine. CDR3s include the opening cysteine and the closing phenylalanine or tryptophan. The D gene is left open where the match is weak. Only part of the rows carry a size: once, few, many, or a class if the clone is expanded.

TRBV9	TRBD1	-	TRBJ1-2	13	TGTGCCAGCAGCGAAGGGGGAGGGGGCGGCTACACCTTC	CASSEGGGGGYTF
TRBV7-9	TRBD2	-	TRBJ2-5	16	TGTGCCAGCAGCTTAGGTACTAGCGGAGGCCTTGGGACCCAGTACTTC	CASSLGTSGGLGTQYF
TRBV30	-	-	TRBJ2-1	14	TGTGCCTGGAAGGGGGAGGTCTCCTACAATGAGCAGTTCTTC	CAWKGEVSYNEQFF
TRBV6-2/TRBV6-3	TRBD2	-	TRBJ2-2	18	TGTGCCAGCAGTTACGGACTAGCGGGAGGGAGTGTGGCCGGGGAGCTGTTTTTT	CASSYGLAGGSVAGELFF
TRBV29-1	-	-	TRBJ2-5	11	TGCAGCGTTGTTGGTGTTGGGACCCAGTACTTC	CSVVGVGTQYF
TRBV9	-	-	TRBJ1-1	15	TGTGCCAGCAGCACGCGACCGGGAGGTTCCACTGAAGCTTTCTTT	CASSTRPGGSTEAFF
TRBV5-1	-	-	TRBJ2-3	15	TGCGCCAGCAGCTTTAAAGCGGAGAGCACAGATACGCAGTATTTT	CASSFKAESTDTQYF
TRBV29-1	TRBD1	-	TRBJ1-2	14	TGCAGCGTGGAAGGGGGACAGGGCGTCATCGGCTACACCTTC	CSVEGGQGVIGYTF
TRBV6-5	TRBD1	-	TRBJ1-2	15	TGTGCCAGCAGTTACGGGAGGGGGCCAGCTGATGGCTACACCTTC	CASSYGRGPADGYTF
TRBV6-5	-	-	TRBJ1-1	13	TGTGCCAGCAGTTACTCGGTCCGCGCTGAAGCTTTCTTT	CASSYSVRAEAFF
TRBV15	TRBD1	-	TRBJ2-3	13	TGTGCTACAGGGGTTGGAGGCACAGATACGCAGTATTTT	CATGVGGTDTQYF
TRBV5-8	TRBD1	-	TRBJ2-5	15	TGTGCCAGCAGCCCCGGGACAGGCCGGGGAGAGACCCAGTACTTC	CASSPGTGRGETQYF
TRBV4-1	-	-	TRBJ1-1	15	TGCGCCAGCAGCCAAGTCCGCGGGGTACACACTGAAGCTTTCTTT	CASSQVRGVHTEAFF
TRBV7-2	TRBD1	-	TRBJ1-2	12	TGTGCCAGCAGCTCAGACAGGGGTGGCTACACCTTC	CASSSDRGGYTF
TRBV4-3	-	-	TRBJ1-2	15	TGCGCCAGCAGCCAAGACGCCAGAACTAACTATGGCTACACCTTC	CASSQDARTNYGYTF
TRBV4-1	-	-	TRBJ2-3	14	TGCGCCAGCAGCCAAGAGGCTGTGGGGGATACGCAGTATTTT	CASSQEAVGDTQYF
TRBV19	TRBD1	-	TRBJ2-6	16	TGTGCCAGTAGTACCCGGACAGGGGCTGGGGCCAACGTCCTGACTTTC	CASSTRTGAGANVLTF
TRBV6-5	TRBD1	-	TRBJ2-2	13	TGTGCCAGTGGGACAGGGGACACCGGGGAGCTGTTTTTT	CASGTGDTGELFF
TRBV10-3	-	-	TRBJ2-1	15	TGTGCCATCAGTGAGCCGGACAGCTCCTACAATGAGCAGTTCTTC	CAISEPDSSYNEQFF
TRBV4-3	-	-	TRBJ2-7	15	TGCGCCAGCAGCCAAGCAGTAACTGGATCCTACGAGCAGTACTTC	CASSQAVTGSYEQYF
TRBV4-3	-	-	TRBJ1-3	17	TGCGCCAGCAGCCAGTCATCCCGACAGGATTCTGGAAACACCATATATTTT	CASSQSSRQDSGNTIYF
TRBV6-6	TRBD1	-	TRBJ1-2	12	TGTGCCAGCACCTCGACAGGGTATGGCTACACCTTC	CASTSTGYGYTF
TRBV12-3/TRBV12-4	-	-	TRBJ1-3	12	TGTGCCAGCAGTTTAATTGGGGCAGGGTGGTATTTT	CASSLIGAGWYF
TRBV3-1/TRBV3-2	-	-	TRBJ2-4	14	TGTGCCAGCAGCCAATACCAAGGTAGGGACATTCAGTACTTC	CASSQYQGRDIQYF
TRBV5-1	TRBD2	once	TRBJ2-1	15	TGCGCCAGCAGGCCGCCGGGGGGGCTCTTAAATGAGCAGTTCTTC	CASRPPGGLLNEQFF
TRBV4-1	-	-	TRBJ1-2	16	TGCGCCAGCAGCCAAGAGGTCGGGGACACTTTTTATGGCTACACCTTC	CASSQEVGDTFYGYTF
TRBV6-5	-	-	TRBJ2-1	13	TGTGCCAGAGCGGAGGGAGCCTACAATGAGCAGTTCTTC	CARAEGAYNEQFF
TRBV6-5	TRBD2	-	TRBJ2-5	15	TGTGCCAGCAGTCCCCTAGCGGGGTCCGGGGGGACCCAGTACTTC	CASSPLAGSGGTQYF
TRBV27	TRBD1	-	TRBJ2-2	18	TGTGCCAGCAGTGCCATAACAGGGGTCCTTTTTAACACCGGGGAGCTGTTTTTT	CASSAITGVLFNTGELFF
TRBV7-4	TRBD1	-	TRBJ2-3	18	TGTGCCAGCAGCTGGGGAGCCGGGACAGGGGGCGCCGAAGATACGCAGTATTTT	CASSWGAGTGGAEDTQYF
TRBV9	-	-	TRBJ1-2	15	TGTGCCAGCAGCGTAGACCCCGACAGTAACTATGGCTACACCTTC	CASSVDPDSNYGYTF
TRBV5-1	TRBD2	-	TRBJ2-1	16	TGCGCCAGCAGCTTAGGGGGAACTAGCGGGGGGACCCCAAAGTTCTTC	CASSLGGTSGGTPKFF
TRBV6-2/TRBV6-3	-	-	TRBJ1-1	14	TGTGCCAGCAGTTACCGGGCCAGGAACACTGAAGCTTTCTTT	CASSYRARNTEAFF
TRBV24-1	-	-	TRBJ1-2	14	TGTGCCACCAGTGATTCTTCTAGGGGTTGGGGCTACACCTTC	CATSDSSRGWGYTF
TRBV7-2	-	once	TRBJ1-5	16	TGTGCCAGCAGCCCAGTGGGAGGAAGGGGCAATCAGCCCCAGCATTTT	CASSPVGGRGNQPQHF
TRBV29-1	-	-	TRBJ2-5	14	TGCAGCGTTGAAATAGGGAGAGGGGCGCGGACCCAGTACTTC	CSVEIGRGARTQYF
TRBV9	-	-	TRBJ2-3	15	TGTGCCAGCAGCGTAGCGGGGGCAAGCACAGATACGCAGTATTTT	CASSVAGASTDTQYF
TRBV30	-	-	TRBJ1-2	12	TGTGCCGCACGGAGGGGGGCGGGTGGCTACACCTTC	CAARRGAGGYTF
TRBV4-1	-	-	TRBJ2-3	13	TGCGCCAGCAGCCGGACAGTCACAGATACGCAGTATTTT	CASSRTVTDTQYF
TRBV19	TRBD1	once	TRBJ2-3	11	TGTGCCAGTAGCAGGGGGTATACGCAGTATTTT	CASSRGYTQYF
TRBV4-1	-	-	TRBJ1-3	19	TGCGCCAGCAGCCAGAGAACCGGAATGACGTCGTCTTATGGAAACACCATATATTTT	CASSQRTGMTSSYGNTIYF
TRBV18	TRBD1	-	TRBJ2-1	18	TGTGCCAGCTCACCACCAGGACAGGCACATATCTCCTACAATGAGCAGTTCTTC	CASSPPGQAHISYNEQFF
TRBV9	TRBD1	-	TRBJ1-4	12	TGTGCCAGCAGTACAGGGGGTGAAAAACTGTTTTTT	CASSTGGEKLFF
TRBV10-2	-	-	TRBJ1-4	14	TGCGCCAGCAGTGACAGGTCCGTAAATGAAAAACTGTTTTTT	CASSDRSVNEKLFF
TRBV11-3	-	once	TRBJ1-6	13	TGTGCCAGCAGCTTGGATTGGGATTCACCCCTCCACTTT	CASSLDWDSPLHF
TRBV7-2	-	-	TRBJ1-2	15	TGTGCCAGCAGCTTACGAGAGGCCGCCGGCTATGGCTACACCTTC	CASSLREAAGYGYTF
TRBV18	-	-	TRBJ1-2	13	TGTGCCAGCTCGCTGGACAGTAACTATGGCTACACCTTC	CASSLDSNYGYTF
TRBV19	TRBD2	-	TRBJ2-3	14	TGTGCCAGTAGTATTGCTAGCGGGTGGAATACGCAGTATTTT	CASSIASGWNTQYF
TRBV19	-	-	TRBJ1-2	13	TGTGCCAGTAGCGGGGGGGCCGACTATGGCTACACCTTC	CASSGGADYGYTF
TRBV2	TRBD1	-	TRBJ2-7	13	TGTGCCAGCAGTGGGCAGGGGGCGTACGAGCAGTACTTC	CASSGQGAYEQYF
TRBV7-8	-	few	TRBJ2-7	13	TGTGCCAGCAGCTTACGGGGCAACTACGAGCAGTACTTC	CASSLRGNYEQYF
TRBV5-1	-	-	TRBJ1-2	15	TGCGCCAGCAGCTTGGAGACAGCCTCTAACTATGGCTACACCTTC	CASSLETASNYGYTF
TRBV19	-	-	TRBJ1-1	15	TGTGCCAGTAGTATAAACCCCGCGGGGAACACTGAAGCTTTCTTT	CASSINPAGNTEAFF
TRBV11-3	-	-	TRBJ1-1	16	TGTGCCAGCAGCCTGGGGGTGGCGGGAGGGGACACTGAAGCTTTCTTT	CASSLGVAGGDTEAFF
TRBV6-1	-	-	TRBJ1-3	13	TGTGCCAGCAGTGAAGCGCGGGGAAACACCATATATTTT	CASSEARGNTIYF